This TCR beta chain was sequenced for a study of blood T cell repertoires in COVID-19. V lost 1 base, J lost 7 bases, and 11 bases lay in between. Per the germline V gene, CDR1 is SGHDN and CDR2 is FVKESK. This CDR3 spans 13 amino acids. This table comes from immunoSEQ multiplex PCR, and its TCRdb copy is limited to in-frame clones, with some not included. Seen here are almost 250,000 clones, roughly 89% observed once, and the top ten hold under 5%. This chain uses TRBV14 with TRBJ2-7; weak D call: TRBD2 (7 bases). Material: PBMCs or T cells enriched from blood (not recorded which). The receptor comes from a woman aged 25 to 39 who had recovered from COVID-19. In DNA form, the CDR3 reads TGTGCCAGCAGCCAAGTGCGGGGGCAGGAGCAGTACTTC. This codes for CASSQVRGQEQYF. Combining the CDR3 with reference TRBV14 and TRBJ2-7 gives the whole variable domain EAGVTQFPSHSVIEKGQTVTLRCDPISGHDNLYWYRRVMGKEIKFLLHFVKESKQDESGMPNNRFLAERTGGTYSTLKVQPAELEDSGVYFCASSQVRGQEQYFGPGTRLTVT.